Shown below are 27 T cell receptor beta chains from a single sample sequenced in a study of T cell responses to AZD1222 COVID-19 vaccine. Repertoires were generated with immunoSEQ multiplex PCR, while TCRdb's copy carries only in-frame clones and drops some. The table has under 150,000 clones, 92% seen once. The source material was peripheral blood, sampled 28 days after the second AZD1222 dose. These receptors all stem from an adult who received the AZD1222 COVID-19 vaccine.

The J gene is TRBJ2-5, the V gene TRBV29-1, with a possible D match to TRBD2 (6 bases). Germline CDR1 is SQVTM and CDR2 is ANQGSEA. CDR3 length: 15 residues. The V end lost 3 bases, the J end lost 2 bases, and 16 bases lay between the germline ends. The CDR3 spells CSVDSWGETQETQYF. Here the CDR3 DNA reads TGCAGCGTTGATTCGTGGGGGGAAACGCAAGAGACCCAGTACTTC. The complete variable domain, with remaining parts taken from reference TRBV29-1 and TRBJ2-5, reads SAVISQKPSRDICQRGTSLTIQCQVDSQVTMMFWYRQQPGQSLTLIATANQGSEATYESGFVIDKFPISRPNLTFSTLTVSNMSPEDSSIYLCSVDSWGETQETQYFGPGTRLLVL.

V usage is TRBV15 and J usage is TRBJ2-1; D is perhaps TRBD2 (5 bases). The CDR3 totals 16 residues. Per the germline V gene, CDR1 is LNHNV and CDR2 is YYDKDF (reference sequence). V shed 0 bases and J shed 3 bases, with 12 bases lying between them. As DNA, the CDR3 is TGTGCCACCAGCAGAGATCGGCTAGCAGTCTACAATGAGCAGTTCTTC. Amino acids: CATSRDRLAVYNEQFF.

The gene calls are TRBV7-2 and TRBJ1-6, with TRBD1 as a possible D gene (5 bases). The CDR3 loop spans 14 amino acids. The V and J ends lost 1 base and 8 bases respectively, with 9 bases between them. Germline CDR1 reads SGHTA; CDR2 reads FQGNSA. For the CDR3, the DNA is TGTGCCAGCAGCTTAGTCCCAGGGTATTCACCCCTCCACTTT. Translating gives CASSLVPGYSPLHF.

This sequence joins TRBV29-1 and TRBJ2-7; 14 bases are shared with TRBD2. V lost 5 bases and J lost 4; bases outside the gene matches: 7. The germline V gene encodes CDR1 SQVTM and CDR2 ANQGSEA. The CDR3 is made up of 15 amino acids. CDR3 in DNA: TGCAGCGTTTCCCAGACTAGCGGGGGGGAATACGAGCAGTACTTC. Its protein product is CSVSQTSGGEYEQYF.

The chain's CDR3 is CASSLDHPGLIRNTIYF. In DNA, the CDR3 is TGTGCCAGCAGCCTCGACCATCCAGGCCTTATTAGGAACACCATATATTTT. The chain is built from TRBV2 and TRBJ1-3; D remains ambiguous. The CDR3 sequence is 17 residues long. Germline V CDR1 and CDR2: SNHLY, FYNNEI. V was shortened by 6 bases and J by 7 bases, with 25 bases between the two germline ends.

The chain joins TRBV6-1 to TRBJ2-2; no firm D call. This CDR3 is built from 14 residues. V lost 3 bases and J 5 bases, leaving 10 bases between the germline ends. The germline V gene has CDR1 MNHNS and CDR2 SASEGT. CDR3 region: CASSEYRRTGELFF. The CDR3 DNA follows: TGTGCCAGCAGTGAGTACAGAAGGACCGGGGAGCTGTTTTTT.

The chain uses TRBV6-2 or TRBV6-3 and TRBJ2-1, with 7 nucleotides matching TRBD2. The CDR3 totals 17 residues. Germline CDR1 and CDR2: MNHEY and SVGEGT. Trimming at V came to 3 bases and at J to 0 bases, leaving 8 bases not matched to a gene. CDR3 bases: TGTGCCAGCAGTTATTCCCCGGGAGGATACTCCTACAATGAGCAGTTCTTC. This sequence encodes CASSYSPGGYSYNEQFF.

The chain carries TRBV12-3 or TRBV12-4 and TRBJ1-4; tentative D call: TRBD1 (5 bases). This CDR3 comprises 12 residues. Trimming pared 4 bases from V and 14 bases from J, leaving 14 bases between. CDR3 bases: TGTGCCAGCAGTTCGGGACCGTCGGTTCTGTTTTTT. Its protein is CASSSGPSVLFF.

In its sample, this clone was seen once. This chain connects TRBV28 to TRBJ2-1; the match to TRBD1 covers 8 bases. V was clipped by 5 bases and J by 6 bases; unmatched bases: 6. CDR1 is MDHEN and CDR2 is SYDVKM in the germline V gene. CDR3 size: 14 residues. This CDR3 is CASSRTGPRNEQFF. For the CDR3, the DNA is TGTGCCAGCAGTCGGACAGGGCCTCGCAATGAGCAGTTCTTC.

V and J are TRBV3-1 (or the pseudogene TRBV3-2) and TRBJ2-5; D is perhaps TRBD1 (6 bases). V lost 0 bases and J 5 bases, leaving 13 bases between the germline ends. The CDR3 sequence is 15 residues long. Germline V gene lookup returns CDR1 LGHDT and CDR2 YNNKEL (reference sequence). CDR3 nucleotide sequence: TGTGCCAGCAGCCAAGATTCAGGGGAAACGGAGACCCAGTACTTC. This codes for CASSQDSGETETQYF.

V gene TRBV7-8 combines with J gene TRBJ1-1; D might be TRBD1 (5 bases). Germline CDR1 SGHVS, CDR2 FQNEAQ. CDR3 length: 14 residues. V shed 3 bases and J shed 2 bases, with 10 bases lying between them. CDR3 loop: CASSLGGSNTEAFF. The CDR3, as DNA: TGTGCCAGCAGCTTGGGGGGGTCAAACACTGAAGCTTTCTTT. The full variable domain, rest sourced from reference TRBV7-8 and TRBJ1-1, is GAGVSQSPRYKVAKRGQDVALRCDPISGHVSLFWYQQALGQGPEFLTYFQNEAQLDKSGLPSDRFFAERPEGSVSTLKIQRTQQEDSAVYLCASSLGGSNTEAFFGQGTRLTVV.

The CDR3 coding sequence is TGCGCCAGCAGCTTGCGGGCCCCACCAGGCGCCACGAGAGATACGCAGTATTTT. Translation gives CASSLRAPPGATRDTQYF. The chain couples TRBV5-1 to TRBJ2-3; no firm D call. Germline CDR1 and CDR2: SGHRS and YFSETQ. This CDR3 is 18 amino acids long. V dropped 1 base and J dropped 5 bases, with 23 bases sitting between them.

V usage is TRBV2 and J usage is TRBJ1-1; 9 bases are a match to TRBD1. The CDR3 is made up of 16 amino acids. The V gene's germline CDR1 is SNHLY and CDR2 FYNNEI. J lost 1 base, V lost 4 bases, and 7 bases had no gene match. CDR3 amino acids: CASSAGQGRGNTEAFF. For the CDR3, the DNA is TGTGCCAGCAGTGCGGGACAGGGAAGAGGGAACACTGAAGCTTTCTTT.

This clone was recorded once. The chain is built from TRBV9 and TRBJ1-2; D might be TRBD1 (5 bases). Trimming took off 0 bases at V and 8 bases at J, with 17 bases between the two ends. Germline-derived CDR1 and CDR2 are SGDLS and YYNGEE. The CDR3 is 15 residues long. The CDR3 DNA reads TGTGCCAGCAGCGTAGGAGGTCCTGGGGCAGTGGGCTACACCTTC. Protein sequence: CASSVGGPGAVGYTF.

The rearrangement links TRBV6-6 to TRBJ2-5; D gene unclear. This CDR3 contains 14 residues. V was trimmed by 0 bases and J by 4 bases, leaving 9 bases between them. Per the germline V gene, CDR1 is MNHNY and CDR2 is SVGAGI (reference sequence). The CDR3 DNA follows: TGTGCCAGCAGTTACTCTGGCTTTGGAGAGACCCAGTACTTC. It specifies CASSYSGFGETQYF.

This clone was seen more than once but under ten times. The chain employs TRBV19 and TRBJ1-1, with 8 positions matching TRBD1. Trimming cost V 5 bases and J 3 bases; bases outside gene matches: 8. The CDR3 has 15 amino acids. CDR1 is LNHDA, CDR2 SQIVND, per germline (reference sequence). The CDR3 bases are TGTGCCAGTAGTTCTGTGGACAGGGATCACACTGAAGCTTTCTTT. It yields the protein CASSSVDRDHTEAFF. Full variable domain (missing parts from reference TRBV19 and TRBJ1-1): DGGITQSPKYLFRKEGQNVTLSCEQNLNHDAMYWYRQDPGQGLRLIYYSQIVNDFQKGDIAEGYSVSREKKESFPLTVTSAQKNPTAFYLCASSSVDRDHTEAFFGQGTRLTVV.

The chain joins TRBV9 to TRBJ2-1, with D unresolved. Trimming pared 0 bases from V and 7 bases from J, leaving 11 bases between. This CDR3 spans 14 amino acids. In germline, CDR1 is SGDLS, CDR2 YYNGEE. This CDR3 reads CASSVATRWNEQFF. CDR3 nucleotides: TGTGCCAGCAGCGTAGCTACCCGGTGGAATGAGCAGTTCTTC. Looking up the rest from reference TRBV9 and TRBJ2-1 gives the full variable domain: DSGVTQTPKHLITATGQRVTLRCSPRSGDLSVYWYQQSLDQGLQFLIQYYNGEERAKGNILERFSAQQFPDLHSELNLSSLELGDSALYFCASSVATRWNEQFFGPGTRLTVL.

The chain joins TRBV15 to TRBJ2-7; D gene ambiguous. CDR3 size: 15 residues. V lost 0 bases and J 2 bases, leaving 11 bases between the germline ends. Per the germline V gene, CDR1 is LNHNV and CDR2 is YYDKDF (reference sequence). In nucleotides, the CDR3 is TGTGCCACCAGCAGAGAGCAGGTGTCTACCTACGAGCAGTACTTC. Its translation: CATSREQVSTYEQYF.

The rearrangement joins TRBV28 to TRBJ2-7, with 8 bases identical to TRBD2. V was pared by 3 bases and J by 3 bases, with 1 base of the junction left unmatched. Per the germline V gene, CDR1 is MDHEN and CDR2 is SYDVKM. The CDR3 length is 13 residues. The CDR3 loop is CASSLGTSYEQYF. The CDR3 DNA is TGTGCCAGCAGTTTGGGGACTAGCTACGAGCAGTACTTC.

This chain joins TRBV5-5 and TRBJ1-6; no firm D call. Germline lookup yields CDR1 SGHKS and CDR2 YYEKEE (reference sequence). The V and J ends lost 2 bases and 0 bases respectively, with 9 bases between them. This CDR3 region has 16 residues. In nucleotides, the CDR3 is TGTGCCAGCAGCTTAACCCTAATCTCCTATAATTCACCCCTCCACTTT. Protein sequence: CASSLTLISYNSPLHF.

This clone has a single count. The chain couples TRBV30 to TRBJ2-6; no reliable D call. The CDR3 is 16 residues long. Germline CDR1 is GTSNPN and CDR2 is SVGIG (reference sequence). Trimming stripped 0 bases from V and 2 bases from J, with 11 bases between. DNA of the CDR3: TGTGCCTGGAGTGTACGGGCTAGTACTGGGGCCAACGTCCTGACTTTC. Amino acids: CAWSVRASTGANVLTF.

The V gene is TRBV4-1, the J gene TRBJ1-5; D ambiguous. The germline V gene encodes CDR1 MGHRA and CDR2 YSYEKL. Trimming cost V 2 bases and J 3 bases, with 14 bases left between them. The CDR3 totals 16 residues. The CDR3 is CASSQSLAANNQPQHF. Here the CDR3 DNA reads TGCGCCAGCAGCCAATCCCTGGCAGCCAACAATCAGCCCCAGCATTTT.

As DNA, the CDR3 is TGTGCCAGCAGCCAACGGGGCGCGAAGCAGTTCTTC. Translating it yields CASSQRGAKQFF. The chain recombines TRBV16 with TRBJ2-1, with D tentatively TRBD1 or TRBD2 (5 bases each). The CDR3 consists of 12 residues. Between the trimmed V and J ends, which lost 2 bases and 11 bases, there was a span of 10 bases. The germline V gene has CDR1 KGHSY and CDR2 FQNENV.

The rearrangement joins TRBV11-2 to TRBJ2-2; D is ambiguous. Looked up from germline, CDR1 is SGHAT and CDR2 is FQNNGV. The ends were cut back, 2 bases at V and 2 bases at J, with 18 bases in the middle. The CDR3 contains 18 residues. The CDR3 loop reads CASSLRFGKSKNTGELFF. CDR3 nucleotide sequence: TGTGCCAGCAGCTTACGGTTTGGCAAAAGTAAAAACACCGGGGAGCTGTTTTTT.

The rearrangement uses TRBV7-8 and TRBJ1-2; D unresolved. V lost 5 bases and J 4 bases, leaving 17 bases between the germline ends. The CDR3 is 15 amino acids. The germline CDR1 and CDR2 sequences are SGHVS and FQNEAQ. CDR3 DNA: TGTGCCAGCAGCGGCCAGACGGAGGCCCTCTATGGCTACACCTTC. Translation: CASSGQTEALYGYTF.

The J gene is TRBJ1-1, the V gene TRBV2, with unresolved D. This CDR3 has 14 amino acids. Germline V lookup: CDR1 SNHLY, CDR2 FYNNEI. V dropped 5 bases and J dropped 4 bases, with 14 bases sitting between them. The CDR3, as DNA: TGTGCCAGCAGTATTTACCGGGCCGCCACTGAAGCTTTCTTT. This translates into CASSIYRAATEAFF.

The CDR3 region is CASSERVPQETQYF. CDR3 coding DNA: TGTGCCAGCAGTGAAAGGGTTCCCCAAGAGACCCAGTACTTC. This chain connects TRBV2 to TRBJ2-5, with D uncertain. Germline-derived CDR1 and CDR2 are SNHLY and FYNNEI. The CDR3 totals 14 residues. The germline V and J ends were trimmed by 2 bases and 1 base, with 8 bases remaining between them.